The source of this T cell receptor (beta chain) is a study of OX40 agonist ivuxolimab in advanced cancers. Overall study context: A diagnosis of hepatocellular carcinoma, melanoma, renal cell or head and neck cancer was present in dose-escalation patients. Broader study findings: Some of the lowest clonal expansion was seen in partial responders at 0.1-3.0 mg/kg. Among T cells, CD8+ cells averaged more expanded clones than CD4+ cells.

Germline loops: CDR1 SGHRS, CDR2 YFSETQ. The J segment lost 4 bases and the V segment lost 4 bases, leaving 9 bases of the junction unmatched. The length of the CDR3 is 16 residues. Points on this clone: Its antigen remains unknown.

TCRdb's table, derived via immunoSEQ multiplex PCR, lists solely in-frame clones and lacks some. The sample holds 90,000 to 150,000 clones; approximately 92% are singletons and the top ten take 0.5% to 0.7%. This TCR was recovered from an adult with an advanced solid tumor such as melanoma, head and neck, liver or kidney cancer. Sequencing was performed on CD4+ or CD8+ T cells sorted from blood, taken in a trial of the OX40 agonist ivuxolimab. The chain combines TRBV5-1 with TRBJ2-5; 11 positions match TRBD2. As DNA, the CDR3 is TGCGCCAGCAGCACCGGGACTAGCGGTCCGGCAGAGACCCAGTACTTC. Its protein is CASSTGTSGPAETQYF.